The 4 T cell receptor beta chains reported below all come from one sample, sequenced in a study of T cell clonality in common variable immunodeficiency. Measured with immunoSEQ multiplex PCR; TCRdb has only the in-frame clones, and not every one. The sample lists tens of thousands of clones, none appearing once, the ten largest making up around 30%. Study-wide results and caveats: Common variable immunodeficiency TCR beta sequences reportedly had fewer deletions and N-nucleotide insertions.

These receptors have no known antigen. Material: peripheral blood mononuclear cells. These receptors were obtained from a human donor with common variable immunodeficiency.

In this sample, this clone turned up many times. The sequenced fragment ends 3 residues before the CDR3 boundary, so the rest is inferred from the germline J gene. The J gene is TRBJ2-1, the V gene TRBV7-8, with TRBD2 matching 7 bases. The junction had 14 bases not matched to a gene; V was cut back by 5 bases and J by 7 bases. The CDR3 covers 16 residues. The germline V gene has CDR1 SGHVS and CDR2 FQNEAQ. The CDR3 bases that were read are TGTGCCAGCAGCGACCCTGGCGGGGGAGAAAGTAATGAG. It encodes CASSDPGGGESNE. The CDR3, in full, reads CASSDPGGGESNEQFF.

Concerning this clone: Coverage ceases 3 residues before the CDR3 finishes, and the germline J gene fills in the end. V is TRBV6-2 or TRBV6-3 and J is TRBJ2-3; TRBD2 matches at 8 bases. V shed 0 bases, J shed 0 bases, and the junction held 2 bases outside the gene matches. Germline CDR1 is MNHEY and CDR2 is SVGEGT. CDR3 length: 16 residues. The sequenced part of the CDR3 DNA is TGTGCCAGCAGTTACTCACAGCGGGGGAGCACAGATACG. Its translation: CASSYSQRGSTDT. The full-length CDR3 reads as CASSYSQRGSTDTQYF.

There are a few counts of this clone. The DNA ends 3 residues before the CDR3 does, and the rest of the CDR3 is filled in from the germline J gene. Other DNA sequences in this specimen translate into the identical CDR3. The V gene is TRBV7-9, the J gene TRBJ2-1; TRBD2 is a possible D gene (5 bases). V dropped 1 base and J dropped 6 bases, with 10 bases sitting between them. The CDR3 extends over 14 amino acids. Germline-derived CDR1 and CDR2 are SEHNR and FQNEAQ (reference sequence). The CDR3 reads CASSLVLEGNEQFF. CDR3 bases read: TGTGCCAGCAGCTTAGTACTAGAAGGCAATGAG.

This clone was detected only a few times. The CDR3 end is not reached by the read, which stops 3 residues before it; the germline J gene fills it in. This chain uses TRBV10-1 with TRBJ2-1; TRBD1 matches at 7 bases. Germline assignment: CDR1 WNHNN and CDR2 SYGVQD (reference sequence). Trimming cost V 2 bases and J 6 bases; bases outside gene matches: 7. The CDR3 is 15 amino acids. This chain's CDR3 is CASSERDSPSNEQFF. The covered CDR3 bases are TGCGCCAGCAGTGAGAGGGACAGTCCCTCCAATGAG.